This T cell receptor beta chain was sequenced during a study of T cell changes during pregnancy in multiple sclerosis (dated by TCRdb to between 2017 and 2020). Broadly, across the study: The study looked at changes in the T cell repertoire across pregnancy in women with multiple sclerosis.

Concerning this clone itself: Its recognized antigen is unknown. No base quality values were provided; no much bigger clone lies one nucleotide off.

The junction shows trimming of 5 bases on V and 3 bases on J, and the gene matches do not reach 3 bases of it. Based on the germline V gene, the CDR1 and CDR2 sequences are MDHEN and SYDVKM. CDR3 length: 15 amino acids, cysteine to phenylalanine. Kept here is only the CDR3 DNA, which spans 45 bases and is read in frame from base 1. Library construction relied on the immunoSEQ multiplex PCR assay. TCRdb mirrors the immuneACCESS table, restricted to in-frame sequences. Some clones are absent from its copies; in checked studies, under half trace to an unresolved V gene, and the reason for the others is unknown. Present in this sample are more than 50,000 clones, around 94% of which were seen just once. The ten largest account for 2.5% to 3% of the sample.

The V and J segments used are TRBV28 and TRBJ2-6; 8 middle bases align to TRBD1. The clonotype originates from a female donor with multiple sclerosis, enrolled in a pregnancy study. The specimen comprised CD8+ T cells from peripheral blood mononuclear cells, sampled after pregnancy. The CDR3 here reads CASSRRGLGANVLTF. The sequenced DNA is TGTGCCAGCAGTCGCAGGGGGCTTGGGGCCAACGTCCTGACTTTC. The full variable domain, completed from the reference TRBV28 and TRBJ2-6 proteins outside the CDR3, reads DVKVTQSSRYLVKRTGEKVFLECVQDMDHENMFWYRQDPGLGLRLIYFSYDVKMKEKGDIPEGYSVSREKKERFSLILESASTNQTSMYLCASSRRGLGANVLTFGAGSRLTVL.